The following is a T cell receptor beta chain sequence with its context. The germline gives CDR1 MNHEY, CDR2 SMNVEV (reference sequence). CDR3 length equals 14 residues. V was trimmed by 5 bases and J by 7 bases, leaving 18 bases between them. The sample originates from a study of T cell changes during pregnancy in multiple sclerosis. The table came from immunoSEQ multiplex PCR; TCRdb's copy has only in-frame clones and leaves some out. This sample carries about 38,000 clones, roughly 90% of them seen once, and the ten largest clones take about 5.5%. Sample: CD8+ T cells from peripheral blood mononuclear cells, taken in the third trimester of pregnancy. The chain couples TRBV27 to TRBJ2-7; weak D call: TRBD2 (6 bases). The source of this sequence is a female donor with multiple sclerosis, enrolled in a pregnancy study. The CDR3 nucleotides read TGTGCCAGCAGTCCCCTCGGAGGGCTTGGTGAGCAGTACTTC. This translates into CASSPLGGLGEQYF.